The clone carrying this T cell receptor beta chain was counted only a few times. Antigen: not known. There are 15 residues in the CDR3. Germline values: CDR1 MGHDK, CDR2 SYGVNS. Sequenced material consisted of expressed TCRB transcripts (all of the isolated RNA was reverse transcribed). Produced via immunoSEQ multiplex PCR; TCRdb's table is partial and in-frame only. The sample records over 500,000 clones, roughly 16% being singletons. This sample stems from a study of beta chain features in type 1 diabetes. Study results and caveats: Insertions were fewer and deletions more numerous at VDJ junctions in type 1 diabetes patients.

The chain couples TRBV25-1 to TRBJ2-5; 10 positions match TRBD2. TRBJ2-7 explains the end of the DNA better; the J call may be wrong. The source material was naive CD4+ T cells from blood. The source is a man aged 18 to 29 in good health. The DNA for the CDR3 is TGTGCCAGCAGTGATGTACTAGCGGGGTCCTACGAGCAGTACTTC. This sequence encodes CASSDVLAGSYEQYF.